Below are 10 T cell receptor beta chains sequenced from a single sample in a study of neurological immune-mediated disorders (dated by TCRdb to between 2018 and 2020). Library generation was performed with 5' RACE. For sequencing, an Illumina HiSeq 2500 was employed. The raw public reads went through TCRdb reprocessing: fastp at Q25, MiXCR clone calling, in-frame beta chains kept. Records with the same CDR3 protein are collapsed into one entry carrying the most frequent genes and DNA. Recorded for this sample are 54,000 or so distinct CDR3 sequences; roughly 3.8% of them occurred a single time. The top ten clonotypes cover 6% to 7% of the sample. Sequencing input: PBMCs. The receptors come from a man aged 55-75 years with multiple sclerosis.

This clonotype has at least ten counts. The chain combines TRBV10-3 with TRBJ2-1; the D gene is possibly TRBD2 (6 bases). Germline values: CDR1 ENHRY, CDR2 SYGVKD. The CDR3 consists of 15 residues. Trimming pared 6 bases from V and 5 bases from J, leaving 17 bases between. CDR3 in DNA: TGTGCCATCAGGCCTGACGGGGGTGTCAACAATGAGCAGTTCTTC. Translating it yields CAIRPDGGVNNEQFF.

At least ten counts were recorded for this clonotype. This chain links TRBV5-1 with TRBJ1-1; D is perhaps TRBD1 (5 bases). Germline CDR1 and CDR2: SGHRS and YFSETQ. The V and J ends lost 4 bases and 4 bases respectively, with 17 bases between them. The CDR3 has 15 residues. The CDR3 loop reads CASSAVRQGPTEAFF. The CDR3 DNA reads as TGCGCCAGCAGCGCCGTCCGCCAGGGACCCACTGAAGCTTTCTTT.

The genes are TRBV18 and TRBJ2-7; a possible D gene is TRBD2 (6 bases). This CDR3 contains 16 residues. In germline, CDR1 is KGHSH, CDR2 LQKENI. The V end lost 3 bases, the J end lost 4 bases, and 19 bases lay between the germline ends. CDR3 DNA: TGTGCCAGCTCACCTTCGAGATGGAGGGCTCCTTACGAGCAGTACTTC. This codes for CASSPSRWRAPYEQYF.

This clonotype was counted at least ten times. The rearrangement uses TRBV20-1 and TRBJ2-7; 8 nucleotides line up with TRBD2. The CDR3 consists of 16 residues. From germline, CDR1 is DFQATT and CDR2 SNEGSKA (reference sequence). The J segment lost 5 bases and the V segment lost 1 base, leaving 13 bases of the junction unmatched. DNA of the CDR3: TGCAGTGCTAGAGGGGGCGGGGGGACCCTCCCCGACGAGCAGTACTTC. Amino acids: CSARGGGGTLPDEQYF.

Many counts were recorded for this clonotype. As DNA, the CDR3 is TGTGCCAGCAGCTCCAAAAGAGGTCAAGAGACCCAGTACTTC. Amino acid sequence: CASSSKRGQETQYF. The chain couples TRBV7-6 to TRBJ2-5; D gene uncertain. There are 14 residues in the CDR3. Germline-derived CDR1 and CDR2 are SGHVS and FNYEAQ. V was shortened by 4 bases and J by 2 bases, with 11 bases between the two germline ends.

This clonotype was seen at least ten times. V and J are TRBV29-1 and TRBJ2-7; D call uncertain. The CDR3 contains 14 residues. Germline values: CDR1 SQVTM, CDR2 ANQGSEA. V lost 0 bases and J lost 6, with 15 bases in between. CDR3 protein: CSVEDSIDLGEQYF. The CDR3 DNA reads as TGCAGCGTTGAAGATTCGATAGACCTGGGCGAGCAGTACTTC.

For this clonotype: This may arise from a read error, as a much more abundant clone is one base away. The CDR3 region has the DNA TGTGCCAGCAGTTATAATACAGGGGGCACCGGGGAGCTGTTTTTT. Its translation is CASSYNTGGTGELFF. V is TRBV6-4 and J is TRBJ2-2, with 8 nucleotides matching TRBD1. The CDR3 covers 15 residues. Losses at the gene ends were 5 bases for V and 4 bases for J; bases not matched to a gene: 6. Germline V lookup: CDR1 MRHNA, CDR2 SNTAGT.

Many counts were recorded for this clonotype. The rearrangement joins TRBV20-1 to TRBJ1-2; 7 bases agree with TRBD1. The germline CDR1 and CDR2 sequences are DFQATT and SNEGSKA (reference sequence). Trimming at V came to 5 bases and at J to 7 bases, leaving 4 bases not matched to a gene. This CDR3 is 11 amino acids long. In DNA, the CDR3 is TGCAGTGCTGACAGGGTGGTTGGCTACACCTTC. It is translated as CSADRVVGYTF.

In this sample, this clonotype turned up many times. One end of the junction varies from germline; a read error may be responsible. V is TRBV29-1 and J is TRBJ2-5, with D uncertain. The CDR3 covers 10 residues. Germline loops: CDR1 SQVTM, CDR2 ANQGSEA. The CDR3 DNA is TGCAGCGTTCAAGACGAGACCCAGTACTTC. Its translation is CSVQDETQYF.

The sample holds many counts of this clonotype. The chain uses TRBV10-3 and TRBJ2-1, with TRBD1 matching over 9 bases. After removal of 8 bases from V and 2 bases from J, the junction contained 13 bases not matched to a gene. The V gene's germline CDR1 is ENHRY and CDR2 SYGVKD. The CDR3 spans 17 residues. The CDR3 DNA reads TGTGCCATCGGCAGACCGGGACAGGGATTACCCTACAATGAGCAGTTCTTC. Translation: CAIGRPGQGLPYNEQFF.